These 6 T cell receptor beta chains were sequenced from one sample in a study of blood T cell repertoires in COVID-19 (TCRdb year 2020). Receptor amplification or capture employed the immunoSEQ multiplex PCR assay. The table comes from immuneACCESS by way of TCRdb, which keeps in-frame sequences with V and J called. Part of the clones is missing from these tables; in studies checked, under half for an unresolved V gene and the rest for unknown reasons. Recorded for this sample are tens of thousands of clones; about 80% of them occurred a single time. The ten largest make up approximately 3.5% of the sample. Sequencing was performed on peripheral blood. These receptors were collected from a man in his sixties with acute or convalescent COVID-19.

This clone has just a few counts. This chain joins TRBV29-1 and TRBJ2-7, with unresolved D. The V end was cut by 8 bases, the J end by 6 bases, with 14 bases between. The CDR3 length is 11 residues. Germline V gives CDR1 SQVTM, CDR2 ANQGSEA. This CDR3 is CSSASGIEQYF. In DNA, the CDR3 is TGCAGCTCTGCGTCGGGTATCGAGCAGTACTTC.

The rearrangement joins TRBV10-2 to TRBJ2-5; D perhaps matches TRBD2 (5 bases). The CDR3 covers 13 residues. Germline CDR1 reads WSHSY; CDR2 reads SAAADI. The V gene lost 0 bases and the J gene lost 9 bases, with 11 bases spanning the gap. This chain's CDR3 is CASSESTRVPQYF. The CDR3 region has the DNA TGCGCCAGCAGTGAGTCGACGAGGGTGCCCCAGTACTTC.

CDR3 region: CASSPGGGAGEGPDTQYF. CDR3 DNA sequence: TGCGCCAGCAGCCCGGGTGGTGGAGCGGGAGAGGGCCCAGATACGCAGTATTTT. This chain uses TRBV5-1 with TRBJ2-3; 8 nucleotides match TRBD2. The ends lost 4 bases at V and 4 bases at J; junction bases unmatched: 17. The CDR3 has 18 amino acids. Germline CDR1 SGHRS, CDR2 YFSETQ.

This clone was detected only once. The chain carries TRBV4-2 and TRBJ2-7; TRBD2 aligns across 12 bases. This CDR3 has 17 residues. Germline V gives CDR1 LGHNA, CDR2 YNFKEQ. The J segment lost 5 bases and the V segment lost 0 bases, leaving 8 bases of the junction unmatched. CDR3 amino acids: CASSQDPRLAGENEQYF. The CDR3 DNA sequence: TGTGCCAGCAGCCAAGATCCCCGACTAGCGGGAGAGAACGAGCAGTACTTC.

The chain combines TRBV24-1 with TRBJ1-5; D unclear. CDR1 and CDR2 from the germline V gene are KGHDR and SFDVKD. V lost 1 base and J lost 5, with 11 bases in between. The CDR3 consists of 15 residues. The CDR3 spells CATSDLKRSHQPQHF. CDR3 nucleotide sequence: TGTGCCACCAGTGATTTAAAACGGAGTCATCAGCCCCAGCATTTT.

The gene calls are TRBV7-6 and TRBJ2-2, with 11 positions matching TRBD2. The CDR3 sequence is 17 residues long. Germline assignment: CDR1 SGHVS and CDR2 FNYEAQ. The V and J ends lost 1 base and 3 bases, in that order; junction bases with no gene match: 4. CDR3 DNA sequence: TGTGCCAGCAGCTTAGTAGCGGGAGGGCCGGACACCGGGGAGCTGTTTTTT. It yields the protein CASSLVAGGPDTGELFF.